This section outlines one T cell receptor beta chain sequence together with its context. The age range of participants was about 18 to 100 years, with residence in about 25 US areas. There are 13 residues in the CDR3. Trimming stripped 3 bases from V and 9 bases from J, with 12 bases between. The data derive from a study of blood T cell repertoires in COVID-19. Study background: The analysed material was cDNA or gDNA that came from T cells, B-cell-depleted T cells, or PBMCs.

Per the original methods: Scientists estimated how many nucleated cells there were by amplifying reference gene primers. Method: immunoSEQ multiplex PCR; TCRdb's copy keeps in-frame clones and lacks some. That table is the source of V, J and clone size, and D and trimming were worked out from the DNA. The sample records fewer than 350,000 clones, nearly 90% being singletons. The source material was PBMCs or T cells enriched from blood (not recorded which). This sequence was found in a woman aged 18 to 35 with acute COVID-19. J is TRBJ2-1 and V is TRBV12-3 or TRBV12-4; TRBD1 is a possible D gene (6 bases). The CDR3 loop reads CASSLGIGGEQFF. CDR3 nucleotide sequence: TGTGCCAGCAGTTTGGGGATAGGGGGTGAGCAGTTCTTC.